The present T cell receptor (beta chain) was sequenced within a study of cytomegalovirus exposure and HLA in healthy donors. General study findings and limits: Sequencing depth roughly uniform across donors was assumed in presence/absence analyses. Productive status was seen about 90% or about 30% of the time for most TCR beta V segments in an earlier analysis. Analysis was performed later, and it showed HLA-associated TCR beta chains to be more clonally expanded than equally common others. Later work associated roughly 17,000 TCR beta sequences with HLA alleles at 0.05 false discovery rate.

Primers included in the PCR were 60 Vbeta and 13 Jbeta primers. Produced via immunoSEQ multiplex PCR; TCRdb's table is partial and in-frame only. The table lists around 140,000 clones, approximately 80% of them singletons. Note on this clone: No antigen is known for it.

The source material was PBMCs. The clonotype was recovered from a man in his forties in good health and CMV-seropositive.

The CDR3 region has the DNA TGCGCCAGCCGGCAAGGGCTAGGTGGGGAGACCCAGTACTTC. Translation gives CASRQGLGGETQYF. The J gene is TRBJ2-5, the V gene TRBV4-1; D uncertain. The germline V gene has CDR1 MGHRA and CDR2 YSYEKL. Trimming took 8 bases from V and 5 from J, leaving 18 bases between them. The CDR3 extends over 14 amino acids.